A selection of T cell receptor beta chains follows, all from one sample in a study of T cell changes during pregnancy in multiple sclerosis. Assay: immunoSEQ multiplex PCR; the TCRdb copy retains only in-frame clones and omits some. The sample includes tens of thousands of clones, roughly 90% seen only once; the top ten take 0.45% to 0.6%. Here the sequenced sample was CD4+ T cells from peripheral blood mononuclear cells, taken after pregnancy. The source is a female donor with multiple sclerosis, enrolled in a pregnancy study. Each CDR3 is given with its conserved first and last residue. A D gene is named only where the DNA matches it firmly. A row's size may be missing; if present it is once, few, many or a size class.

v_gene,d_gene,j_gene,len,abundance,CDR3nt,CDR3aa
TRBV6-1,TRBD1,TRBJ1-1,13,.,TGTGCCAGCAGTGAAAGGGACAGGACTGAAGCTTTCTTT,CASSERDRTEAFF
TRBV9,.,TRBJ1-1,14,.,TGTGCCAGCAGCGTAGACTCGGGGGGCACTGAAGCTTTCTTT,CASSVDSGGTEAFF
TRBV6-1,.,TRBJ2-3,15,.,TGTGCCAGCAGTGAAGAACTGATCCGCACAGATACGCAGTATTTT,CASSEELIRTDTQYF
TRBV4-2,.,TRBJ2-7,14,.,TGTGCCAGCAGCCAAGAATTAGCGGCTTACGAGCAGTACTTC,CASSQELAAYEQYF
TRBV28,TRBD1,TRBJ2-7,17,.,TGTGCCAGCAGTTTACCCCGACAGGGAAGGGTCTTCTACGAGCAGTACTTC,CASSLPRQGRVFYEQYF
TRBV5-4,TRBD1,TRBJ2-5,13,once,TGTGCCAGCAGCCGAGACAGGGGGGAGACCCAGTACTTC,CASSRDRGETQYF
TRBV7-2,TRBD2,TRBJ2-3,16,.,TGTGCCAGCACGGGACTAGCGGGAGGGGGGACAGATACGCAGTATTTT,CASTGLAGGGTDTQYF
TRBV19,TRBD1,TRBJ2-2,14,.,TGTGCCAGTATTGGGACAGGGCGGACCGGGGAGCTGTTTTTT,CASIGTGRTGELFF
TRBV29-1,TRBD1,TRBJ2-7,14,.,TGCAGCGTTTCAGGGACAGGGGGCTTCTACGAGCAGTACTTC,CSVSGTGGFYEQYF
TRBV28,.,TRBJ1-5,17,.,TGTGCCAGCAGTTTTGTCCCCGACAGTTCTAGCAATCAGCCCCAGCATTTT,CASSFVPDSSSNQPQHF
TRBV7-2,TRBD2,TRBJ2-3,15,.,TGTGCCAGCAGCCACCAGACTAGCAAGACAGATACGCAGTATTTT,CASSHQTSKTDTQYF
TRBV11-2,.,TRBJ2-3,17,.,TGTGCCAGCAGTTGGACCTTGGCGGGGGCTAGCACAGATACGCAGTATTTT,CASSWTLAGASTDTQYF
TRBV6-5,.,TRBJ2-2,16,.,TGTGCCAGCAGTTATGTTCGACAGGCGAACACCGGGGAGCTGTTTTTT,CASSYVRQANTGELFF
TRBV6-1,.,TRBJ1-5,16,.,TGTGCCAGCAGTGAAGCTCTGGGGGGAGGCAATCAGCCCCAGCATTTT,CASSEALGGGNQPQHF
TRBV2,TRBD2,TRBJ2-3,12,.,TGTGCCAGCATTAGCGGGAGGATGGCGCAGTATTTT,CASISGRMAQYF
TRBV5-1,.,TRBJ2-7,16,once,TGCGCCAGCAGCTTGGGGGGGGGCCTCAGCTCCTACGAGCAGTACTTC,CASSLGGGLSSYEQYF
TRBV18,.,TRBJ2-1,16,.,TGTGCCAGCTCACCTTTACAGGGAACGGTCTACAATGAGCAGTTCTTC,CASSPLQGTVYNEQFF
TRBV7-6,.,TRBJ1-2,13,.,TGTGCCAGCAGCTTAGGCGGGGGCGATGGCTACACCTTC,CASSLGGGDGYTF
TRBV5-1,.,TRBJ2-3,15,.,TGCGCCAGCCAAGCTAGCGTTTGGGACACAGATACGCAGTATTTT,CASQASVWDTDTQYF
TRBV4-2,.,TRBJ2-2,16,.,TGTGCCAGCAGCCAGCGAGGGGGTGTTGACACCGGGGAGCTGTTTTTT,CASSQRGGVDTGELFF
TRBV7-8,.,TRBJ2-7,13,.,TGTGCCAGCAGCTGGGACACTCTCTACGAGCAGTACTTC,CASSWDTLYEQYF
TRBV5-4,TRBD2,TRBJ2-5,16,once,TGTGCCAGCAGCTTGGGAGCTAGCGGGGGCCAAGAGACCCAGTACTTC,CASSLGASGGQETQYF
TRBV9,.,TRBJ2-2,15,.,TGTGCCAGCAGCGTAGTCGGGAGAAGCACCGGGGAGCTGTTTTTT,CASSVVGRSTGELFF
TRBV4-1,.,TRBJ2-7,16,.,TGCGCCAGCAGCCAAGCTCGGACAGTGCTAACCTACGAGCAGTACTTC,CASSQARTVLTYEQYF
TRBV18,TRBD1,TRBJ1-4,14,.,TGTGCCAGCTCGCGACAGGGGGAGGATGAAAAACTGTTTTTT,CASSRQGEDEKLFF
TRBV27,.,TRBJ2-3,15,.,TGTGCCAGCAGTTTATGGGGAGCACCTACAGATACGCAGTATTTT,CASSLWGAPTDTQYF
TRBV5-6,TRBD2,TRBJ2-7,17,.,TGTGCCAGCAGCTTGGGGGAACTGAGACTAGCGGGAGATGAGCAGTACTTC,CASSLGELRLAGDEQYF
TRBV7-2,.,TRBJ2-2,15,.,TGTGCCAGCAGCTTATCCTCCTTAAACACCGGGGAGCTGTTTTTT,CASSLSSLNTGELFF
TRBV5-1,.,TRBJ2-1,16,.,TGCGCCAGCAGCCCCGGGGCGGGACTGTCCTACAATGAGCAGTTCTTC,CASSPGAGLSYNEQFF
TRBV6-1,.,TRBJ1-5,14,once,TGTGCCAGCAGTGGTCCCCGGGAAGTCAGCCCCCAGCATTTT,CASSGPREVSPQHF
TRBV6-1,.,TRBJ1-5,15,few,TGTGCCAGCAGTGAGACAGGCGCTAGCAATCAGCCCCAGCATTTT,CASSETGASNQPQHF
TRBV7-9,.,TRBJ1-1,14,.,TGTGCCAGCAGCTTAAGGGAGAGCGTCACTGAAGCTTTCTTT,CASSLRESVTEAFF
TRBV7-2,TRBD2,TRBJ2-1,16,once,TGTGCCAGCAGCTTTGGGCTAGCGGGAGGAGGCAATGAGCAGTTCTTC,CASSFGLAGGGNEQFF
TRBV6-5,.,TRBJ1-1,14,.,TGTGCCAGCAGTTACTCGAGGGATGGCTGGGGAGCTTTCTTT,CASSYSRDGWGAFF
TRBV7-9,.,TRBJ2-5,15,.,TGTGCCAGCAGCCTCGTGGGGGGGGCGCAAGAGACCCAGTACTTC,CASSLVGGAQETQYF
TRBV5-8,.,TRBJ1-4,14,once,TGTGCCGGCAGCATAGGGGGTCCTAATGAAAAACTGTTTTTT,CAGSIGGPNEKLFF
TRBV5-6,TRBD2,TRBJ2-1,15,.,TGTGCCAGCAGCCCGCAGGGCCCGGGAGGTAGTGAGCAGTTCTTC,CASSPQGPGGSEQFF
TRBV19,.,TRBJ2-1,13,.,TGTGCCAGTAGTATGATAACAGCCGCTGAGCAGTTCTTC,CASSMITAAEQFF
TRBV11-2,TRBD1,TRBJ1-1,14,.,TGTGCCAGCAGCTTAGTACAGGGGCACACTGAAGCTTTCTTT,CASSLVQGHTEAFF
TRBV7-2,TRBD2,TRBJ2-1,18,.,TGTGCCAGCAGCTCAAGGACTAGCGGGAGAATGTCCTACAATGAGCAGTTCTTC,CASSSRTSGRMSYNEQFF
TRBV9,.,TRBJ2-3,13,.,TGTGCCAGCAGCGTACAGGTTACAGATACGCAGTATTTT,CASSVQVTDTQYF
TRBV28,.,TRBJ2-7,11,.,TGTGCCAGCAGCACTCTCTACGAGCAGTACTTC,CASSTLYEQYF